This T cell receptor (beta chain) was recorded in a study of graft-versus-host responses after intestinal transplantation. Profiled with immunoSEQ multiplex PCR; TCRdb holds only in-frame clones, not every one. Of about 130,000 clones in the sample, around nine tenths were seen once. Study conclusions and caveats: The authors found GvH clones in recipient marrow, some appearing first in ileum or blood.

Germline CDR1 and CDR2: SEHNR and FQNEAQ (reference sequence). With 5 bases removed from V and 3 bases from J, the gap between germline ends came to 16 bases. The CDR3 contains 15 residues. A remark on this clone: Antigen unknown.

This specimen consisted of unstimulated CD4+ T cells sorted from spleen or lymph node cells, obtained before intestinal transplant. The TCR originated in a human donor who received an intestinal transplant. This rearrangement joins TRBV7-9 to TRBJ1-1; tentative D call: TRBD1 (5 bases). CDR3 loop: CASSPRGGMYTEAFF. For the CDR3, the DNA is TGTGCCAGCAGCCCCCGGGGGGGTATGTACACTGAAGCTTTCTTT.